This T cell receptor beta chain appears in the sequencing data of a study of T cells after yellow fever vaccination. Looking at the study overall: Preparation used SMART-Seq v4 Ultra Low Input for the low-cell-number fractions. Study observations and caveats: Abundant clonotypes from the bulk population could contaminate FACS-sorted repertoires.

TCRdb recomputed calls from the 5' RACE reads with MiXCR, one row per CDR3 protein. The sample yields 100,000 to 150,000 distinct CDR3 sequences, 8.9% seen once. This clonotype was seen a handful of times. What it binds is not known. The source was CD8+ T cells sorted from PBMCs, collected on the day of the yellow fever booster vaccination. This clonotype was obtained from a young man who received the YFV17D yellow fever vaccine.

Here the CDR3 DNA reads TGTGCCAGCAGCCTCTTGGGGGCGGGTAATGAAAAACTGTTTTTT. Translation: CASSLLGAGNEKLFF. The rearrangement links TRBV5-5 to TRBJ1-4, with D possibly being TRBD1 (6 bases). In germline, CDR1 is SGHKS, CDR2 YYEKEE (reference sequence). This CDR3 is built from 15 residues. V was cut by 4 bases and J by 4 bases, with 14 bases left in between. Filled out from reference TRBV5-5 and TRBJ1-4, the complete variable domain reads DAGVTQSPTHLIKTRGQQVTLRCSPISGHKSVSWYQQVLGQGPQFIFQYYEKEERGRGNFPDRFSARQFPNYSSELNVNALLLGDSALYLCASSLLGAGNEKLFFGSGTQLSVL.